The T cell receptor beta chain described here comes from a study of OX40 agonist ivuxolimab in advanced cancers. Across the whole study: Melanoma, hepatocellular carcinoma, head and neck or renal cell cancer occurred in dose-escalation patients. Whole-study results and caveats: CD4+ and CD8+ blood T cells expanded clonally by week 6 at 0.1 to 3.0 mg/kg.

Notes on this clone: No antigen is known for it.

The ends lost 2 bases at V and 5 bases at J; junction bases unmatched: 8. The germline gives CDR1 SGHDT, CDR2 YYEEEE. CDR3 size: 17 residues. Generated by immunoSEQ multiplex PCR, the TCRdb table keeps only in-frame clones and is missing some. The top ten hold around a sixth of the sample, which has 70,000 or so clones, approximately 85% seen once. The chain has TRBV5-6 and TRBJ2-5; TRBD2 matches at 14 bases. Material: CD4+ or CD8+ T cells sorted from blood, obtained in a trial of the OX40 agonist ivuxolimab. This receptor was identified in an adult with an advanced solid tumor such as melanoma, head and neck, liver or kidney cancer. CDR3 bases: TGTGCCAGCAGCTTTACGGGACTAGCGGGAGTCCGGGAGACCCAGTACTTC. It encodes CASSFTGLAGVRETQYF.